Sequencing of this T cell receptor (beta chain) was carried out in a study of cytomegalovirus exposure and HLA in healthy donors. Overall study findings and caveats: A few chains tied to CMV proved CMV antigen-specific in vitro.

The repertoire was sequenced with immunoSEQ multiplex PCR; TCRdb's copy has only in-frame clones and lacks some. The sample comprises 50,000 to 65,000 clones, approximately 95% of which are singletons, and around 7% rests with the top ten. Losses at the gene ends were 4 bases for V and 3 bases for J; bases not matched to a gene: 11. Per the germline V gene, CDR1 is SEHNR and CDR2 is FQNEAQ (reference sequence). This CDR3 region has 16 residues. Remarks on this clone: What it binds is not known.

Sample: PBMCs. The sequence came from a young woman in good health and CMV-seropositive. The chain couples TRBV7-9 to TRBJ1-2; TRBD1 aligns across 7 bases. The CDR3 sequence is CASSSGGTGAYYGYTF. In DNA, the CDR3 is TGTGCCAGCAGCTCCGGCGGTACAGGGGCCTACTATGGCTACACCTTC.